This T cell receptor beta chain was sequenced for a study of blood T cell repertoires in COVID-19. Background on the study: PBMCs, B-cell-depleted T cells, or T cells provided the cDNA or gDNA that made up the material.

Authors' analysis steps: Estimation of nucleated cell counts was performed using reference gene primer amplification. TCRdb's table, derived via immunoSEQ multiplex PCR, lists solely in-frame clones and lacks some. V, J and clone size were drawn from that table, and D and trimming were deduced from the DNA. The table has some 290,000 clones, roughly 90% seen once. The germline V gene encodes CDR1 SGHVS and CDR2 FQNEAQ. Trimming took 5 bases from V and 8 from J, leaving 12 bases between them. The CDR3 consists of 12 residues. Followed longitudinally, the Seattle patients had been enrolled during active infection.

The receptor was isolated from a woman aged 25 to 39 with COVID-19, enrolled during active disease. Sequencing was done on a sample of peripheral blood. V gene TRBV7-8 combines with J gene TRBJ1-2; TRBD1 is a possible D gene (6 bases). The CDR3 reads CASSPHRDGYTF. CDR3 nucleotides: TGTGCCAGCAGCCCACACAGGGACGGCTACACCTTC.